The next 3 T cell receptor beta chains were all read from a single sample in a study of T cell responses to AZD1222 COVID-19 vaccine. Some clones are missing from TCRdb's copy, which holds only in-frame ones; the method was immunoSEQ multiplex PCR. The data contain about 140,000 clones, under 95% of them singletons. Sequenced material: peripheral blood, taken on day 0 of AZD1222 vaccination. The receptor source for this set is an adult in good health.

The rearrangement joins TRBV15 to TRBJ1-5; D ambiguous. CDR1 LNHNV and CDR2 YYDKDF come from the germline V gene (reference sequence). The V end lost 0 bases, the J end lost 11 bases, and 17 bases lay between the germline ends. The CDR3 loop spans 15 amino acids. This CDR3 is CATSRDLEVSYAQHF. The DNA for the CDR3 is TGTGCCACCAGCAGAGATCTCGAAGTCTCCTATGCCCAGCATTTT.

The CDR3 nucleotides are TGTGCCAGCAGCTCACCCACAGGGGTGGGAGGCTACACCTTC. This codes for CASSSPTGVGGYTF. The chain recombines TRBV7-2 with TRBJ1-2; TRBD1 agrees at 7 bases. From germline, CDR1 is SGHTA and CDR2 FQGNSA. The CDR3 has 14 amino acids. V was clipped by 4 bases and J by 8 bases; unmatched bases: 10. The full variable domain, in which reference TRBV7-2 and TRBJ1-2 provide the parts outside the CDR3, is GAGVSQSPSNKVTEKGKDVELRCDPISGHTALYWYRQSLGQGLEFLIYFQGNSAPDKSGLPSDRFSAERTGGSVSTLTIQRTQQEDSAVYLCASSSPTGVGGYTFGSGTRLTVV.

The chain recombines TRBV28 with TRBJ1-3; D is unresolved. The CDR3 length is 14 residues. Germline-derived CDR1 and CDR2 are MDHEN and SYDVKM. Trimming took 3 bases from V and 4 from J, leaving 10 bases between them. The CDR3 coding sequence is TGTGCCAGCAGTTTCCCCGGCGGCGGAAACACCATATATTTT. It specifies CASSFPGGGNTIYF.